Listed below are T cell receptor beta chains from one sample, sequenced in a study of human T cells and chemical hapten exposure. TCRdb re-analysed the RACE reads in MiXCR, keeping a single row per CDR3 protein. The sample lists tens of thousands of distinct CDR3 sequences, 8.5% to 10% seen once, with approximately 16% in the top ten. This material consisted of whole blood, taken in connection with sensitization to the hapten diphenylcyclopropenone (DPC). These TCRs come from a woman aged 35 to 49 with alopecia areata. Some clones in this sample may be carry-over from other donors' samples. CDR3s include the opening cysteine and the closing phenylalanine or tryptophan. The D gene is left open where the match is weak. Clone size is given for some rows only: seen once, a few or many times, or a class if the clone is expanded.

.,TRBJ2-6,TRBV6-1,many,TGTGCCAGCAGTGAAGACGGGGGCGGGGCCAACGTCCTGACTTTC,CASSEDGGGANVLTF
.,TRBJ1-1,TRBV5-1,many,TGCGCCAGCAGCCTCGGTCAAGGATTGTCCCATGAAGCTTTCTTT,CASSLGQGLSHEAFF
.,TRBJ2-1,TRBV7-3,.,TGTGCCAGCAGCCAACAAGGGGCCCCATACAATGAGCAGTTCTTC,CASSQQGAPYNEQFF
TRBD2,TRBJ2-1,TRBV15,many,TGTGCCACCAGCAGAGAGAATCCGGGACTAGCTATAAACAATGAGCAGTTCTTC,CATSRENPGLAINNEQFF
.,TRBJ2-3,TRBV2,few,TGTGCCAGCAGTGAATGGGTGACCCGCACAGATACGCAGTATTTT,CASSEWVTRTDTQYF
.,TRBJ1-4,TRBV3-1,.,TGTGCCAGCAGCCCGAGGAGGACAGAGACTAATGAAAAACTGTTTTTT,CASSPRRTETNEKLFF
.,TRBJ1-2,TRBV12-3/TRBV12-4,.,TGTGCCAGCACCCTGGAGGGGTATGGCTACACCTTC,CASTLEGYGYTF
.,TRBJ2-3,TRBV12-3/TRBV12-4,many,TGTGCCAGCAGTTTAATCCGTCGGGGCCCAAGCACAGATACGCAGTATTTT,CASSLIRRGPSTDTQYF
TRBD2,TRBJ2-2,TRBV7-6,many,TGTGCCACCGTCCGGGCTAGCGGGACCGGGGAGCTGTTTTTT,CATVRASGTGELFF
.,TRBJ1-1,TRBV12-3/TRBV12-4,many,TGTGCCAGCAGTTCGGGCCCCGCGGCTGAAGCTTTCTTT,CASSSGPAAEAFF
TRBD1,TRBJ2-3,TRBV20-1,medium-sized,TGCAGTGTTAAGGGGGCGCCGGACACAGATACGCAGTATTTT,CSVKGAPDTDTQYF
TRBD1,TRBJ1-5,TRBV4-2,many,TGTGCCAGCAGCCAAGAATTAGATTTCGGACAGGGTAATCAGCCCCAGCATTTT,CASSQELDFGQGNQPQHF
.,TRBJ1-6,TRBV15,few,TGTGCCACCAGTCAGGGCTGGAATTCACCCCTCCACTTT,CATSQGWNSPLHF
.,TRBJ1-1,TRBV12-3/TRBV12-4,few,TGTGCCATCTTCCGGGCAGGAACTAACACTGAAGCTTTCTTT,CAIFRAGTNTEAFF
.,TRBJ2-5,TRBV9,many,TGTGCCAGCAGCCCAGGACGGTTCGAGACCCAGTACTTC,CASSPGRFETQYF
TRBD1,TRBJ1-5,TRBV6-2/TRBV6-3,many,TGTGCCAGCAGTTCGGGACAGGAAAATCAGCCCCAGCATTTT,CASSSGQENQPQHF
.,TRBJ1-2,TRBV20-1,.,TGCAGTGCTAGATCCGGAGGACTCTATGGCTACACCTTC,CSARSGGLYGYTF
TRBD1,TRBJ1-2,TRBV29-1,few,TGCAGCGCTGGGGACAGGGCTAACTATGGCTACACCTTC,CSAGDRANYGYTF
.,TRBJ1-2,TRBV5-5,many,TGTGCCAGCAGCTTGATGGGGGGCGGCTATGGCTACACCTTC,CASSLMGGGYGYTF
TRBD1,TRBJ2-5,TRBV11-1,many,TGTGCCAGCAGCCGAACCGGGACAGCTCAAGAGACCCAGTACTTC,CASSRTGTAQETQYF
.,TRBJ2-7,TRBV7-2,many,TGTGCCAGCAGCCCTCCCGGCGAGCAGTACTTC,CASSPPGEQYF
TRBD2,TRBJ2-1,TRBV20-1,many,TGCAGTGCTGCCATCGGGACTAGCGACAATGAGCAGTTCTTC,CSAAIGTSDNEQFF
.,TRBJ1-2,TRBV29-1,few,TGCAGCGTTAATGACAGGACTACTAACTATGGCTACACCTTC,CSVNDRTTNYGYTF
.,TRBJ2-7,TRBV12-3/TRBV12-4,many,TGTGCCAGCAGTTATGGACAGTACTACGAGCAGTACTTC,CASSYGQYYEQYF
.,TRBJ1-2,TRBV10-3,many,TGTGCCATCATTAACGAGAGCTCTAACTATGGCTACACCTTC,CAIINESSNYGYTF
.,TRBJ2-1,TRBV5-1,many,TGCGCCAGCAGCTATACTCTGAGCTCCTACAATGAGCAGTTCTTC,CASSYTLSSYNEQFF
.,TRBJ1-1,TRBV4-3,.,TGCGCCAGCAGCCATGAGCTGGGACTTGTGGCCACTGAAGCTTTCTTT,CASSHELGLVATEAFF
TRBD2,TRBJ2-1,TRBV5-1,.,TGCGCCAGCAGCTTGGCTTGGACTAGCAATGAGCAGTTCTTC,CASSLAWTSNEQFF
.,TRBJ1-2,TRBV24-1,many,TGTGCCACCAGTGATTTATGGGGTAATGGCTACACCTTC,CATSDLWGNGYTF
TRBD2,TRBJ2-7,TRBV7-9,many,TGTGCCAGCAGCAATGGAATGACTAGCGGGGGAAGGCTGTACTTC,CASSNGMTSGGRLYF
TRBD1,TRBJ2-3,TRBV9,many,TGTGCCAGCAGCGTAGTGGGGACAGGGCAGTCAGATACGCAGTATTTT,CASSVVGTGQSDTQYF
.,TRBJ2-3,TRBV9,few,TGTGCCAGCAGTACCGTCCCAGGGGCCCAAGATACGCAGTATTTT,CASSTVPGAQDTQYF
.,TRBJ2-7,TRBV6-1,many,TGTGCCAGCAGTGAAAGCCGGCCGCCCTACGAGCAGTACTTC,CASSESRPPYEQYF
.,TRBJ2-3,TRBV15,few,TGTGCCACCAGGCCGGGGACCTCCACAGATACGCAGTATTTT,CATRPGTSTDTQYF
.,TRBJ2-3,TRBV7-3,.,TGTGCCAGCAGCTTATCTAGGTCAGATACGCAGTATTTT,CASSLSRSDTQYF
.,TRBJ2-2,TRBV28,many,TGTGCCAGCAGTTTATCAGGGGTGGTCGGGGAGCTGTTTTTT,CASSLSGVVGELFF
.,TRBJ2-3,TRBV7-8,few,TGTGCCAGCAGCTTAGCGGCGGGCGGTGGTACGCAGTATTTT,CASSLAAGGGTQYF
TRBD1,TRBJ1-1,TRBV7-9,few,TGTGTCAGCACCGGGGACAGCACTGAAGCTTTCTTT,CVSTGDSTEAFF
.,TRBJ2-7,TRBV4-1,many,TGCGCCAGCAGCCACCCTCCGGCGGCCATCTACGAGCAGTACTTC,CASSHPPAAIYEQYF
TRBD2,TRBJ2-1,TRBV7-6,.,TGTGCCAGCAGCTTTCGACTAGCGGGGGCCCTCTCCTACAATGAGCAGTTCTTC,CASSFRLAGALSYNEQFF
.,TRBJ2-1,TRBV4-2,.,TGTGCCAGCAGCCAGGCCAGGGGAAGTGAGCAGTTCTTC,CASSQARGSEQFF
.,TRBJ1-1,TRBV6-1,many,TGTGCCAGCAGTGGTCTCTCCACTGAAGCTTTCTTT,CASSGLSTEAFF
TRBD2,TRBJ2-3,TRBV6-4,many,TGTGCCAGCAGTGACTCTAGCGGGGGGGCCGGGACAGATACGCAGTATTTT,CASSDSSGGAGTDTQYF
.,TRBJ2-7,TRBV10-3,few,TGTGCCATCAGTGAGTCGGCGGGCGAGCAGTACTTC,CAISESAGEQYF
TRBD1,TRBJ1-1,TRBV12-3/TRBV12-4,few,TGTGCCAGCAGTTCGGGACAGGGGGCGGGCACTGAAGCTTTCTTT,CASSSGQGAGTEAFF
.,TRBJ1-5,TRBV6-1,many,TGTGCCAGCAGTGAGGGGTATAGCAATCAGCCCCAGCATTTT,CASSEGYSNQPQHF
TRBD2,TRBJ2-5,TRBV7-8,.,TGTGCCAGCAGCTCCCGACTAGCGGGAGACCAAGAGACCCAGTACTTC,CASSSRLAGDQETQYF
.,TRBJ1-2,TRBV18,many,TGTGCCAGCTCACCACCAGGTTCCGGTGGCTACACCTTC,CASSPPGSGGYTF
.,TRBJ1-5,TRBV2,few,TGTGCCAGCAGTGTTGGTTTTAGTCAGCCCCAGCATTTT,CASSVGFSQPQHF
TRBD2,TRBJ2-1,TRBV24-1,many,TGTGCCATCGGACTAGCGGACAATGAGCAGTTCTTC,CAIGLADNEQFF
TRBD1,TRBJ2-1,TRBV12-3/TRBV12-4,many,TGTGCCAGCAGTTTGGGACAGGGAAGCGATGAGCAGTTCTTC,CASSLGQGSDEQFF
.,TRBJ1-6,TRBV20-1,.,TGCAGTGCTCCACCGGGAGGAGTGGATTCACCCCTCCACTTT,CSAPPGGVDSPLHF
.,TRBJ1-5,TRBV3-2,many,TGTGCCAGCAGCCAAGACGGGCGACAGCATAGCAATCAGCCCCAGCATTTT,CASSQDGRQHSNQPQHF